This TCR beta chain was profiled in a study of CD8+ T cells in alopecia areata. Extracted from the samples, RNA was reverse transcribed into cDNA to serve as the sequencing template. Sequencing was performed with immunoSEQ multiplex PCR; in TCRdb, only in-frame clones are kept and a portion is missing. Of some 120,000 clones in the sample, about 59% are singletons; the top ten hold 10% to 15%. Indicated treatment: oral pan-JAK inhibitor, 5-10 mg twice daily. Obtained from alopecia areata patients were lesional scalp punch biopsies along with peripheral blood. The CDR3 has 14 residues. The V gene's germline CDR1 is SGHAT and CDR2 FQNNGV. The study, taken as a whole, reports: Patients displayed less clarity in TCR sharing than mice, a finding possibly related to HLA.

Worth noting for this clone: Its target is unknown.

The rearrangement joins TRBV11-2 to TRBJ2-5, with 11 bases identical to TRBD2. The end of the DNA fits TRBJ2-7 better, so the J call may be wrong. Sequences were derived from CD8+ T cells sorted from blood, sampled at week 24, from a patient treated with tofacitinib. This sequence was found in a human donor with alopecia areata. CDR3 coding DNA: TGTGCCAGCAGCCCCCGACTAGCGGGGTACGAGCAGTACTTC. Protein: CASSPRLAGYEQYF.